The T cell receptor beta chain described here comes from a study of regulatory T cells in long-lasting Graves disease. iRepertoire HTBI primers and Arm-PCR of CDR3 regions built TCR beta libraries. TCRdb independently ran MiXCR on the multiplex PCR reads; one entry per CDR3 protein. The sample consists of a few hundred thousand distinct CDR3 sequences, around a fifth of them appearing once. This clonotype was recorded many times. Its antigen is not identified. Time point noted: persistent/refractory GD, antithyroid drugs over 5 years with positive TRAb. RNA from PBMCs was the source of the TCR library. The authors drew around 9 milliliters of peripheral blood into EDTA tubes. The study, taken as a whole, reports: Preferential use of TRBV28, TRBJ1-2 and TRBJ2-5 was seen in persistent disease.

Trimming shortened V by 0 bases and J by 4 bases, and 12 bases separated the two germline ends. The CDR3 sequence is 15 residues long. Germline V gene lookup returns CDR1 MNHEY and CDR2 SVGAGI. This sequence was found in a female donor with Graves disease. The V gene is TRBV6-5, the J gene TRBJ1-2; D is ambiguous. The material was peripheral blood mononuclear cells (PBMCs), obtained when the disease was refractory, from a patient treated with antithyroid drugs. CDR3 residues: CASSYSFGFGYGYTF. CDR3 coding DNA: TGTGCCAGCAGTTACTCGTTCGGGTTCGGCTATGGCTACACCTTC.